This T cell receptor (beta chain) was obtained from a study of PD-L1 blockade in urothelial cancer. Across the whole study: About 90% of the 29 patients comprised males who had bladder-origin urothelial cancer. Blood was evaluated 3 weeks (second dose) and 6 weeks after therapy began.

The germline gives CDR1 SNHLY, CDR2 FYNNEI. The J segment lost 7 bases and the V segment lost 2 bases, leaving 5 bases of the junction unmatched. CDR3 size: 14 residues. Time point here: pretreatment peripheral blood. The repertoire was sequenced with immunoSEQ multiplex PCR; TCRdb's copy has only in-frame clones and lacks some. The table shows tens of thousands of clones, with about four fifths occurring only once. About this clone itself: Its cognate antigen is unknown.

Study-wide points: Below-median pretreatment blood TCR clonality predicted better survival.

Here the sequenced sample was PBMCs, taken around atezolizumab (anti-PD-L1) treatment. The sequence derives from a man in his forties or fifties with urothelial cancer. The chain recombines TRBV2 with TRBJ2-1; 7 bases are a match to TRBD1. DNA for the CDR3: TGTGCCAGCAGTGAAACAGGGGTGGGGAATGAGCAGTTCTTC. Translating gives CASSETGVGNEQFF.